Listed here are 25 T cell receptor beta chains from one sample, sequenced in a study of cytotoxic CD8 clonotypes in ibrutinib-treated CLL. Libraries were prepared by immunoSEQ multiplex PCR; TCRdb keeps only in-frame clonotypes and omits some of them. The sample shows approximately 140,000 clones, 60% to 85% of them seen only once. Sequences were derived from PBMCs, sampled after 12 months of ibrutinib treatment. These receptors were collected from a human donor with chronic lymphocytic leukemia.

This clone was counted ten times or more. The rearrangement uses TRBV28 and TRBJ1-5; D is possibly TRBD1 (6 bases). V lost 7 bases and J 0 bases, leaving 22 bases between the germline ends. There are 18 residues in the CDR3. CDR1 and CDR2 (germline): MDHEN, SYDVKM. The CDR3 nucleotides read TGTGCCAGCACCCCCGGGACCCAGGGGCCATATAGCAATCAGCCCCAGCATTTT. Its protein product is CASTPGTQGPYSNQPQHF.

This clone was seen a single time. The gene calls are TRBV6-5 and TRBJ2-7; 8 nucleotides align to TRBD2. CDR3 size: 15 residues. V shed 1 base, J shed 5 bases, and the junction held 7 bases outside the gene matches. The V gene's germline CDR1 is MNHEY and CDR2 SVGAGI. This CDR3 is CASSYFGRAADEQYF. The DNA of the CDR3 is TGTGCCAGCAGTTACTTCGGGAGGGCCGCGGACGAGCAGTACTTC.

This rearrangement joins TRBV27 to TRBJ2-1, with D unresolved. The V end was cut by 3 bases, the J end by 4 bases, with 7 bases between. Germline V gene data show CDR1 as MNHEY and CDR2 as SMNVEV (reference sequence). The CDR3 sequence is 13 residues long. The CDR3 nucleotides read TGTGCCAGCAGTTTTGGTGGATACAATGAGCAGTTCTTC. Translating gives CASSFGGYNEQFF.

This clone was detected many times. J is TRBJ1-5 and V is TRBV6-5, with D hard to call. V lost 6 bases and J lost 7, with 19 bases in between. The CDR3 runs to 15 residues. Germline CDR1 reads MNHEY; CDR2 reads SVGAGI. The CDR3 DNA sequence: TGTGCCAGCAGACGTTACGGGAGTGAGGGACAGCCCCAGCATTTT. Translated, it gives CASRRYGSEGQPQHF.

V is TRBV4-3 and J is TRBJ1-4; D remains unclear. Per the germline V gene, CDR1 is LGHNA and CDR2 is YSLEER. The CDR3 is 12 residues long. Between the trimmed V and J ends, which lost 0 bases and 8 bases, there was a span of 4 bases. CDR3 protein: CASSQESEKLFF. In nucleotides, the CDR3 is TGCGCCAGCAGCCAAGAGTCAGAAAAACTGTTTTTT.

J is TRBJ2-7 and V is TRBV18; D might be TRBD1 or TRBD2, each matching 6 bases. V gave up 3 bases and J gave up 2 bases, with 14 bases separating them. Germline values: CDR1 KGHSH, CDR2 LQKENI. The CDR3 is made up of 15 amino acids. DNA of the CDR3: TGTGCCAGCTCACCCGCTGAGGGGGGAGCCTACGAGCAGTACTTC. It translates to CASSPAEGGAYEQYF. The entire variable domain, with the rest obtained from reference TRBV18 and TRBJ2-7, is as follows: NAGVMQNPRHLVRRRGQEARLRCSPMKGHSHVYWYRQLPEEGLKFMVYLQKENIIDESGMPKERFSAEFPKEGPSILRIQQVVRGDSAAYFCASSPAEGGAYEQYFGPGTRLTVT.

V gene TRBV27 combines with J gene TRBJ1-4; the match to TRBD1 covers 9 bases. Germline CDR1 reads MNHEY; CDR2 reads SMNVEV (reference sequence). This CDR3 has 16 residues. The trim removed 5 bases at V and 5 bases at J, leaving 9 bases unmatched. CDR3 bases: TGTGCCAGCAGTAGAGGACCGGGACAGGGAAATGAAAAACTGTTTTTT. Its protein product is CASSRGPGQGNEKLFF.

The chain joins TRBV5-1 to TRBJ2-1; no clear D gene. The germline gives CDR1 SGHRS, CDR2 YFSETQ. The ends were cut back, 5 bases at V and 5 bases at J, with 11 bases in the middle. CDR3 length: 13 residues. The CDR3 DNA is TGCGCCAGCAGACCTTCAGAAAACAATGAGCAGTTCTTC. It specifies CASRPSENNEQFF.

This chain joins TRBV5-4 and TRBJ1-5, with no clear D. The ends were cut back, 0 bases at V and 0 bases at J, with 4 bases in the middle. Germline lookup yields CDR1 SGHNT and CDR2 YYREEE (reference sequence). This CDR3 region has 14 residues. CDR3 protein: CASSLGGSNQPQHF. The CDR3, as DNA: TGTGCCAGCAGCTTGGGAGGTAGCAATCAGCCCCAGCATTTT.

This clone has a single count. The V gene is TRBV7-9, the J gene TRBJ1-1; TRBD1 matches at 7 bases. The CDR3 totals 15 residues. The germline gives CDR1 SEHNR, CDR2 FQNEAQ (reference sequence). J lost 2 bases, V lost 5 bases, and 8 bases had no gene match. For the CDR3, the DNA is TGTGCCAGCAGCGGACGGGACAGCCTAAACACTGAAGCTTTCTTT. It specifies CASSGRDSLNTEAFF.

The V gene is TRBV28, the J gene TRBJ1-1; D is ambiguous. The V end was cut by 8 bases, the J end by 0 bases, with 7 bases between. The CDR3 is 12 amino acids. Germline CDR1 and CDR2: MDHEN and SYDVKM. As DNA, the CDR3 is TGTGCCAGCTACGGTTTGAACACTGAAGCTTTCTTT. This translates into CASYGLNTEAFF.

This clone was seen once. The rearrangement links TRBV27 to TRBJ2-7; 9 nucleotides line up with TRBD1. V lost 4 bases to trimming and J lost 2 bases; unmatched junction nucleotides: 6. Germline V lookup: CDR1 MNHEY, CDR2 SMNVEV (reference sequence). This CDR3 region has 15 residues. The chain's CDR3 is CASSSPGQGAYEQYF. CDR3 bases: TGTGCCAGCAGTTCCCCGGGACAGGGCGCCTACGAGCAGTACTTC.

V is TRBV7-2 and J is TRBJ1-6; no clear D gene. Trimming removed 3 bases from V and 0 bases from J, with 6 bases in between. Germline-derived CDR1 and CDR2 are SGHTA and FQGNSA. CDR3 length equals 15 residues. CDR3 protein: CASSFQSSYNSPLHF. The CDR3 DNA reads TGTGCCAGCAGCTTCCAGAGCTCCTATAATTCACCCCTCCACTTT.

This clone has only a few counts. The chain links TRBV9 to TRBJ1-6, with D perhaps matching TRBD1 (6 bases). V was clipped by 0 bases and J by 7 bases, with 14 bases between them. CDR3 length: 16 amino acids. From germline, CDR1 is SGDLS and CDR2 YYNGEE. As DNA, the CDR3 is TGTGCCAGCAGCGTAGCCATCGACAGGCCCAATTCACCCCTCCACTTT. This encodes CASSVAIDRPNSPLHF.

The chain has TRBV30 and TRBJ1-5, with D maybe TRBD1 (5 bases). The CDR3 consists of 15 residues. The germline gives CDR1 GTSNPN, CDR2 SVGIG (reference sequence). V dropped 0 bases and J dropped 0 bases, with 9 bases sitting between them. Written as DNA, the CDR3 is TGTGCCTGGAGTGTAAACAGGTATAGCAATCAGCCCCAGCATTTT. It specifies CAWSVNRYSNQPQHF.

DNA for the CDR3: TGTGCCAGCAGCTTACGGGGGGTCTCCTACAATGAGCAGTTCTTC. Protein product: CASSLRGVSYNEQFF. The chain has TRBV7-2 and TRBJ2-1, with 7 bases matching TRBD2. V trimming: 2 bases; J trimming: 0 bases; junction bases outside the gene matches: 1. Germline lookup yields CDR1 SGHTA and CDR2 FQGNSA. This CDR3 is 15 amino acids long.

CDR3 region: CASRDRRELALETQYF. The CDR3, as DNA: TGTGCCAGCAGGGATCGGAGGGAGCTCGCGTTGGAGACCCAGTACTTC. V gene TRBV7-2 combines with J gene TRBJ2-5; TRBD2 might be the D (6 bases). This CDR3 comprises 16 residues. In germline, CDR1 is SGHTA, CDR2 FQGNSA. V gave up 6 bases and J gave up 5 bases, with 22 bases separating them.

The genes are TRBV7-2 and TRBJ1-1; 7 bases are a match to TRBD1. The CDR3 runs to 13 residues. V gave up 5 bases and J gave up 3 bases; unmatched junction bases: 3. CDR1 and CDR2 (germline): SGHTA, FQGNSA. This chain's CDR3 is CASSEDRDTEAFF. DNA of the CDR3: TGTGCCAGCAGCGAAGACAGGGACACTGAAGCTTTCTTT. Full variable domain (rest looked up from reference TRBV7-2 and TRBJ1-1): GAGVSQSPSNKVTEKGKDVELRCDPISGHTALYWYRQSLGQGLEFLIYFQGNSAPDKSGLPSDRFSAERTGGSVSTLTIQRTQQEDSAVYLCASSEDRDTEAFFGQGTRLTVV.

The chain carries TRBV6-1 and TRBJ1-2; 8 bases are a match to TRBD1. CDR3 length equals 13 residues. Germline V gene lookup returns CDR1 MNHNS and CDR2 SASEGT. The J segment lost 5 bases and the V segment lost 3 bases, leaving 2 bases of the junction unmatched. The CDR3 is CASSDRGPYGYTF. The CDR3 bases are TGTGCCAGCAGTGACAGGGGGCCTTATGGCTACACCTTC.

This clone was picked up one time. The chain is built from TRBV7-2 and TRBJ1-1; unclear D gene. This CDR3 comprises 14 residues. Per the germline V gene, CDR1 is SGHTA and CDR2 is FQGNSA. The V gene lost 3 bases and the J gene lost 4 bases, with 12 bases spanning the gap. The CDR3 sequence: CASSLHTKGTEAFF. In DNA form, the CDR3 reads TGTGCCAGCAGCTTGCACACAAAGGGCACTGAAGCTTTCTTT.

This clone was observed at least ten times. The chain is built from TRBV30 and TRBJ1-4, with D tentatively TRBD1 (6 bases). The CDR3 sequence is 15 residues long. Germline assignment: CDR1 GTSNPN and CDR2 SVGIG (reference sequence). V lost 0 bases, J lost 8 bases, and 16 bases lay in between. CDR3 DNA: TGTGCCTGGAGTGTACCGGGGGCTCCTGAGGAAAAACTGTTTTTT. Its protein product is CAWSVPGAPEEKLFF.

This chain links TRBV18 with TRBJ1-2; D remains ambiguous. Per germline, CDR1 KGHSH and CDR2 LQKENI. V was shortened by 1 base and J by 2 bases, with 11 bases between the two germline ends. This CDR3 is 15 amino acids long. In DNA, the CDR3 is TGTGCCAGCTCACCACTTCCGGACGGGAACTATGGCTACACCTTC. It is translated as CASSPLPDGNYGYTF.

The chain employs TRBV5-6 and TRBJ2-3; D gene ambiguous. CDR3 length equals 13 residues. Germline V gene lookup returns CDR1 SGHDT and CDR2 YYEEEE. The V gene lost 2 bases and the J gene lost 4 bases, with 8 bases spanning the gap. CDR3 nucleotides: TGTGCCAGCAGCTTTTTCCTGCCAGATACGCAGTATTTT. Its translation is CASSFFLPDTQYF. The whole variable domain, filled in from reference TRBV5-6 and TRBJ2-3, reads DAGVTQSPTHLIKTRGQQVTLRCSPKSGHDTVSWYQQALGQGPQFIFQYYEEEERQRGNFPDRFSGHQFPNYSSELNVNALLLGDSALYLCASSFFLPDTQYFGPGTRLTVL.

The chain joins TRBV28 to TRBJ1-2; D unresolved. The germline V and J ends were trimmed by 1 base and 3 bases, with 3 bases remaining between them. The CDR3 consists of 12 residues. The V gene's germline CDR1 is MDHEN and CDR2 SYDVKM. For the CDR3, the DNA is TGTGCCAGCAGTTTATCCGACTATGGCTACACCTTC. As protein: CASSLSDYGYTF.

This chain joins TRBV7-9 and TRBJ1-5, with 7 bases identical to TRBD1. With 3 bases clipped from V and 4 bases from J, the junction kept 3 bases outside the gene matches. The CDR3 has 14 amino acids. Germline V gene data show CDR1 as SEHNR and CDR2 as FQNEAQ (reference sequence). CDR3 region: CASSLTQGNQPQHF. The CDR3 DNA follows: TGTGCCAGCAGCTTGACACAGGGGAATCAGCCCCAGCATTTT. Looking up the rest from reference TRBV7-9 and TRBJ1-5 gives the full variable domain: DTGVSQNPRHKITKRGQNVTFRCDPISEHNRLYWYRQTLGQGPEFLTYFQNEAQLEKSRLLSDRFSAERPKGSFSTLEIQRTEQGDSAMYLCASSLTQGNQPQHFGDGTRLSIL.